These 16 T cell receptor beta chains were all obtained from the same sample, sequenced in a study of control samples from healthy donors and cancer patients. Assay: immunoSEQ multiplex PCR; the TCRdb copy retains only in-frame clones and omits some. The sample includes 73,000 or so clones, roughly nine tenths of them seen just once. Sequenced input: blood. These receptors were obtained from a woman in her fifties or sixties in good health.

The chain uses TRBV9 and TRBJ2-1, with 8 bases lining up with TRBD2. Trimming at V came to 4 bases and at J to 4 bases, leaving 7 bases not matched to a gene. This CDR3 comprises 15 residues. Germline CDR1 SGDLS, CDR2 YYNGEE. The CDR3 DNA sequence: TGTGCCAGCAGCCCCCGAATAGCGGGATACAATGAGCAGTTCTTC. This encodes CASSPRIAGYNEQFF. Supplemented by reference TRBV9 and TRBJ2-1, the full variable domain reads DSGVTQTPKHLITATGQRVTLRCSPRSGDLSVYWYQQSLDQGLQFLIQYYNGEERAKGNILERFSAQQFPDLHSELNLSSLELGDSALYFCASSPRIAGYNEQFFGPGTRLTVL.

This chain links TRBV19 with TRBJ2-2, with 7 positions matching TRBD1. Germline V gene data show CDR1 as LNHDA and CDR2 as SQIVND (reference sequence). V dropped 10 bases and J dropped 5; count of bases not matched to a gene: 16. The CDR3 totals 16 residues. In nucleotides, the CDR3 is TGTGCCACCTTCCCGAGGGGGCAAGGGTGGACCGGGGAGCTGTTTTTT. This encodes CATFPRGQGWTGELFF.

This chain uses TRBV9 with TRBJ1-3; D is unresolved. Germline V gene data show CDR1 as SGDLS and CDR2 as YYNGEE. This CDR3 contains 14 residues. Trimming pared 2 bases from V and 2 bases from J, leaving 8 bases between. CDR3 bases: TGTGCCAGCAGCGTTGACCACACTGGAAACACCATATATTTT. Residues: CASSVDHTGNTIYF.

The chain uses TRBV10-3 and TRBJ2-7; 12 bases are shared with TRBD2. The CDR3 has 17 amino acids. The trim removed 6 bases at V and 0 bases at J, leaving 9 bases unmatched. Germline V CDR1 and CDR2: ENHRY, SYGVKD. The CDR3 coding sequence is TGTGCCATCAGGACCGGGACTAGCGGGCCCCTCTCCTACGAGCAGTACTTC. Translation gives CAIRTGTSGPLSYEQYF.

This rearrangement joins TRBV19 to TRBJ1-4; perhaps TRBD1 as D (5 bases). The length of the CDR3 is 16 residues. Germline V gene sequence: CDR1 LNHDA, CDR2 SQIVND (reference sequence). The V gene lost 7 bases and the J gene lost 0 bases, with 15 bases spanning the gap. The CDR3 bases are TGTGCCAGTACGGGACGGAAGTTTGCAACTAATGAAAAACTGTTTTTT. Protein product: CASTGRKFATNEKLFF. The full variable domain, in which reference TRBV19 and TRBJ1-4 provide the parts outside the CDR3, is DGGITQSPKYLFRKEGQNVTLSCEQNLNHDAMYWYRQDPGQGLRLIYYSQIVNDFQKGDIAEGYSVSREKKESFPLTVTSAQKNPTAFYLCASTGRKFATNEKLFFGSGTQLSVL.

This rearrangement joins TRBV30 to TRBJ1-1; D call uncertain. Trimming pared 3 bases from V and 5 bases from J, leaving 7 bases between. The germline V gene encodes CDR1 GTSNPN and CDR2 SVGIG (reference sequence). The CDR3 is 11 residues long. The CDR3 protein is CAWRVGTEAFF. In DNA form, the CDR3 reads TGTGCCTGGAGAGTGGGAACTGAAGCTTTCTTT.

V is TRBV10-3 and J is TRBJ2-2; 8 bases are shared with TRBD2. The CDR3 sequence is 16 residues long. The germline CDR1 and CDR2 sequences are ENHRY and SYGVKD. The trim removed 6 bases at V and 4 bases at J, leaving 10 bases unmatched. The CDR3 loop is CAIRPTSGPFTGELFF. Written as DNA, the CDR3 is TGTGCCATCAGGCCAACTAGCGGACCTTTCACCGGGGAGCTGTTTTTT.

This clone showed up just a few times. The V call is TRBV7-3, the J call TRBJ2-7; TRBD1 or TRBD2 may be the D gene (5 bases each). CDR1 is SGHTA, CDR2 FQGTGA, per germline. This CDR3 has 12 residues. Trimming cost V 6 bases and J 7 bases, with 13 bases left between them. This CDR3 is CASSNSRGEQYF. The CDR3 nucleotides read TGTGCCAGCAGTAACTCGAGGGGTGAGCAGTACTTC. Together with reference TRBV7-3 and TRBJ2-7, the CDR3 gives the full variable domain: GAGVSQTPSNKVTEKGKYVELRCDPISGHTALYWYRQSLGQGPEFLIYFQGTGAADDSGLPNDRFFAVRPEGSVSTLKIQRTERGDSAVYLCASSNSRGEQYFGPGTRLTVT.

The chain joins TRBV2 to TRBJ2-7; 12 bases agree with TRBD2. Germline CDR1 reads SNHLY; CDR2 reads FYNNEI. Trimming removed 10 bases from V and 2 bases from J; junction bases left unmatched: 3. The CDR3 extends over 13 amino acids. CDR3 amino acids: CATLAGGTYEQYF. The CDR3 nucleotides read TGTGCCACACTAGCGGGAGGCACCTACGAGCAGTACTTC.

The rearrangement joins TRBV9 to TRBJ2-1; D is ambiguous. This CDR3 has 15 residues. The germline gives CDR1 SGDLS, CDR2 YYNGEE. V gave up 0 bases and J gave up 4 bases, with 11 bases separating them. Written as DNA, the CDR3 is TGTGCCAGCAGCGTAGAGTGGCGGAGTTACAATGAGCAGTTCTTC. Translated, it gives CASSVEWRSYNEQFF.

The chain recombines TRBV19 with TRBJ2-7; 10 bases fit TRBD2. Per germline, CDR1 LNHDA and CDR2 SQIVND (reference sequence). The CDR3 extends over 21 amino acids. Trimming at V came to 0 bases and at J to 5 bases, leaving 22 bases not matched to a gene. The CDR3 DNA reads as TGTGCCAGTAGTATAGATCATGGGGGAGGAGCGGGAGGGAAAAAACTAGACGAGCAGTACTTC. Encoded protein: CASSIDHGGGAGGKKLDEQYF.

This clone was detected a few times. The chain employs TRBV6-6 and TRBJ2-7; TRBD1 matches 7 bases. J was trimmed by 2 bases and V by 5 bases; bases with no gene match: 6. The CDR3 loop spans 14 amino acids. Looked up from germline, CDR1 is MNHNY and CDR2 is SVGAGI (reference sequence). The DNA for the CDR3 is TGTGCCAGCAGTGGGACGGGACAGACCTACGAGCAGTACTTC. It is translated as CASSGTGQTYEQYF.

The V and J genes are TRBV6-5 and TRBJ2-7, with 8 bases matching TRBD1. Germline V gene data show CDR1 as MNHEY and CDR2 as SVGAGI. The CDR3 loop spans 15 amino acids. The V gene end was trimmed by 2 bases and the J gene end by 3 bases; junction bases not matched to a gene: 6. CDR3 in DNA: TGTGCCAGCAGTTACCGCCCGGGACAGGACTACGAGCAGTACTTC. Translating it yields CASSYRPGQDYEQYF.

The chain recombines TRBV19 with TRBJ2-7; TRBD1 is a possible D gene (5 bases). CDR1 and CDR2 from the germline V gene are LNHDA and SQIVND (reference sequence). The V end was cut by 5 bases, the J end by 4 bases, with 9 bases between. The CDR3 has 12 residues. DNA of the CDR3: TGTGCCAGTAGTGCAGGGATGTACGAGCAGTACTTC. Translated: CASSAGMYEQYF.

This CDR3 reads CASSSGQGNTGELFF. DNA of the CDR3: TGTGCCAGCAGCTCAGGACAGGGGAACACCGGGGAGCTGTTTTTT. V usage is TRBV6-4 and J usage is TRBJ2-2; TRBD1 matches at 8 bases. V lost 6 bases and J lost 1; bases outside the gene matches: 4. CDR1 MRHNA and CDR2 SNTAGT come from the germline V gene. CDR3 size: 15 residues.

The chain uses TRBV5-6 and TRBJ2-1; D may be TRBD1 (6 bases). This CDR3 spans 14 amino acids. Germline V CDR1 and CDR2: SGHDT, YYEEEE. Trimming left V 3 bases short and J 4 bases short, with 11 bases between. CDR3 amino acids: CASSWGQGYNEQFF. The DNA for the CDR3 is TGTGCCAGCAGCTGGGGTCAGGGGTACAATGAGCAGTTCTTC.